The 27 T cell receptor beta chains below were found in one sample sequenced in a study of blood T cell repertoires in COVID-19. Clones were read by immunoSEQ multiplex PCR, and TCRdb kept only the in-frame ones, dropping some. The sample holds 50,000 to 70,000 clones, 86% seen once. The sample taken for sequencing was peripheral blood. The source of these receptors is a man in his fifties with active COVID-19.

The chain employs TRBV10-2 and TRBJ1-1; 9 bases match TRBD1. The trim removed 6 bases at V and 0 bases at J, leaving 5 bases unmatched. The V gene's germline CDR1 is WSHSY and CDR2 SAAADI. This CDR3 spans 15 amino acids. CDR3 sequence reads: CASRGTGRMNTEAFF. The CDR3 nucleotides read TGCGCCAGCAGAGGGACAGGGCGAATGAACACTGAAGCTTTCTTT.

This clone was picked up many times. This chain uses TRBV2 with TRBJ2-7; 9 bases are a match to TRBD1. Germline CDR1 is SNHLY and CDR2 is FYNNEI. V gave up 5 bases and J gave up 4 bases; unmatched junction bases: 6. The CDR3 runs to 14 residues. CDR3 protein: CASSRGTGLYEQYF. The CDR3 DNA reads TGTGCCAGCAGTCGAGGGACAGGGCTTTACGAGCAGTACTTC.

This sequence joins TRBV6-1 and TRBJ2-7; D remains unclear. Trimming cost V 3 bases and J 2 bases, with 2 bases left between them. This CDR3 contains 11 residues. The germline V gene has CDR1 MNHNS and CDR2 SASEGT. In nucleotides, the CDR3 is TGTGCCAGCAGTGACGCCTACGAGCAGTACGTC. Its protein product is CASSDAYEQYV.

Only one count was recorded for this clone. The chain combines TRBV3-1 (or the pseudogene TRBV3-2) with TRBJ2-1, with TRBD1 identical over 12 bases. V was clipped by 2 bases and J by 9 bases; unmatched bases: 8. The V gene's germline CDR1 is LGHDT and CDR2 YNNKEL (reference sequence). This CDR3 contains 16 residues. The CDR3 coding sequence is TGTGCCAGCAGCCAAAGGGACAGGGGGCGATATGTTGAGCAGTTCTTC. This encodes CASSQRDRGRYVEQFF.

The J gene is TRBJ2-3, the V gene TRBV7-2; 8 positions match TRBD2. Germline CDR1 reads SGHTA; CDR2 reads FQGNSA. The CDR3 extends over 16 amino acids. Germline trimming cut 3 bases from V and 6 bases from J; bases unmatched to any gene: 11. For the CDR3, the DNA is TGTGCCAGCAGCTTCGAGGTGGCTAGCGGGCTTGATACGCAGTATTTT. Translation: CASSFEVASGLDTQYF.

The CDR3 sequence is CASSRLGDYNYGYTF. As DNA, the CDR3 is TGTGCCAGCAGCCGGTTAGGAGATTATAACTATGGCTACACCTTC. The V gene is TRBV7-9, the J gene TRBJ1-2, with D unclear. There are 15 residues in the CDR3. From germline, CDR1 is SEHNR and CDR2 FQNEAQ (reference sequence). The V and J ends lost 5 bases and 1 base respectively, with 14 bases between them.

The chain uses TRBV9 and TRBJ1-6, with D maybe TRBD1 (5 bases). Germline CDR1 SGDLS, CDR2 YYNGEE. The CDR3 runs to 14 residues. V lost 0 bases to trimming and J lost 10 bases, with 11 bases between them. DNA of the CDR3: TGTGCCAGCAGCGTAGAAGGGGTCCGGTCACCCCTCCACTTT. It codes for CASSVEGVRSPLHF.

This clone was picked up one time. The J gene is TRBJ2-1, the V gene TRBV19; 9 bases agree with TRBD2. The J segment lost 4 bases and the V segment lost 10 bases, leaving 11 bases of the junction unmatched. Germline assignment: CDR1 LNHDA and CDR2 SQIVND (reference sequence). This CDR3 contains 15 residues. This CDR3 is CAIEMTSGSYNEQFF. The CDR3 region has the DNA TGTGCCATCGAGATGACTAGCGGCTCTTACAATGAGCAGTTCTTC.

The gene calls are TRBV25-1 and TRBJ1-6; TRBD1 matches 7 bases. The CDR3 is 14 residues long. V lost 6 bases, J lost 13 bases, and 12 bases stayed unmatched. CDR1 MGHDK and CDR2 SYGVNS come from the germline V gene. In nucleotides, the CDR3 is TGTGCCAGCAGGGAAACAGGGGAGGCTGGGCCCCTCCACTTT. Protein: CASRETGEAGPLHF.

The rearrangement links TRBV27 to TRBJ2-7, with 8 bases identical to TRBD2. The CDR3 consists of 13 residues. Trimming removed 8 bases from V and 3 bases from J; junction bases left unmatched: 6. Germline CDR1 MNHEY, CDR2 SMNVEV (reference sequence). The CDR3: CASGTSGGYEQYF. In DNA form, the CDR3 reads TGTGCCAGCGGAACTAGCGGAGGCTACGAGCAGTACTTC.

This clone was counted only a few times. This rearrangement joins TRBV27 to TRBJ2-1; TRBD2 agrees at 11 bases. V shed 5 bases, J shed 3 bases, and the junction held 6 bases outside the gene matches. The CDR3 totals 16 residues. Looked up from germline, CDR1 is MNHEY and CDR2 is SMNVEV (reference sequence). The CDR3 coding sequence is TGTGCCAGCAGTCCCTTAGCGGGGGGGATCTACAATGAGCAGTTCTTC. Amino acid sequence: CASSPLAGGIYNEQFF.

A single count supports this clone. The chain couples TRBV18 to TRBJ2-3, with D tentatively TRBD1 (6 bases). The CDR3 has 16 residues. V lost 3 bases, J lost 0 bases, and 13 bases lay in between. Per the germline V gene, CDR1 is KGHSH and CDR2 is LQKENI. Here the CDR3 DNA reads TGTGCCAGCTCACCGCTGGACAGTCCTAGCACAGATACGCAGTATTTT. As protein: CASSPLDSPSTDTQYF. Drawing the rest from reference TRBV18 and TRBJ2-3, the complete variable domain is NAGVMQNPRHLVRRRGQEARLRCSPMKGHSHVYWYRQLPEEGLKFMVYLQKENIIDESGMPKERFSAEFPKEGPSILRIQQVVRGDSAAYFCASSPLDSPSTDTQYFGPGTRLTVL.

The gene calls are TRBV5-1 and TRBJ2-5; D perhaps matches TRBD2 (6 bases). Germline values: CDR1 SGHRS, CDR2 YFSETQ. The CDR3 extends over 14 amino acids. V was clipped by 4 bases and J by 5 bases, with 15 bases between them. This CDR3 is CASSTGERVETQYF. As DNA, the CDR3 is TGCGCCAGCAGCACGGGAGAGCGCGTGGAGACCCAGTACTTC.

The V call is TRBV27, the J call TRBJ1-2; tentative D call: TRBD1 (6 bases). Trimming removed 5 bases from V and 4 bases from J, with 14 bases in between. The CDR3 is 14 residues long. CDR1 MNHEY and CDR2 SMNVEV come from the germline V gene (reference sequence). The CDR3 loop is CASSPAGRGYGYTF. CDR3 DNA: TGTGCCAGCAGTCCCGCGGGCAGGGGCTATGGCTACACCTTC.

The V and J genes are TRBV6-6 and TRBJ1-6; D gene uncertain. The V and J ends lost 0 bases and 7 bases respectively, with 7 bases between them. This CDR3 contains 14 residues. The germline V gene has CDR1 MNHNY and CDR2 SVGAGI (reference sequence). The CDR3 sequence is CASSYSERNSPLHF. As DNA, the CDR3 is TGTGCCAGCAGTTACTCCGAGCGGAATTCACCCCTCCACTTT.

This clone appeared once. The CDR3 DNA reads TGCGCCAGCAGCGGACCGGGAAAAGAGACCCAGTACTTC. This gives the protein CASSGPGKETQYF. The chain combines TRBV4-1 with TRBJ2-5, with D perhaps matching TRBD2 (5 bases). The V gene lost 5 bases and the J gene lost 3 bases, with 10 bases spanning the gap. CDR3 length: 13 residues. CDR1 and CDR2 from the germline V gene are MGHRA and YSYEKL.

The genes are TRBV18 and TRBJ2-7; D uncertain. Trimming removed 4 bases at V and 5 bases at J, with 12 bases between. Germline lookup yields CDR1 KGHSH and CDR2 LQKENI. This CDR3 is built from 13 residues. In DNA, the CDR3 is TGTGCCAGCTCACGAAACGCCCGCGACGAGCAGTACTTC. It translates to CASSRNARDEQYF.

This chain uses TRBV6-1 with TRBJ2-5; D is ambiguous. The CDR3 extends over 14 amino acids. V lost 3 bases, J lost 4 bases, and 12 bases lay in between. Per germline, CDR1 MNHNS and CDR2 SASEGT. CDR3 region: CASSEGSSSETQYF. In nucleotides, the CDR3 is TGTGCCAGCAGTGAGGGCAGTTCGTCAGAGACCCAGTACTTC.

In nucleotides, the CDR3 is TGTGCCAGCAGGGGCCGTTCCTACAATGAGCAGTTCTTC. It is translated as CASRGRSYNEQFF. The gene calls are TRBV6-5 and TRBJ2-1; D unresolved. Trimming took 6 bases from V and 1 from J, leaving 7 bases between them. The germline gives CDR1 MNHEY, CDR2 SVGAGI. This CDR3 contains 13 residues.

The genes are TRBV18 and TRBJ2-5, with D uncertain. This CDR3 comprises 12 residues. Germline CDR1 KGHSH, CDR2 LQKENI. V lost 3 bases, J lost 5 bases, and 7 bases lay in between. CDR3 bases: TGTGCCAGCTCACCTCAACGGGAGACCCAGTACTTC. Amino acid sequence: CASSPQRETQYF.

The gene calls are TRBV5-4 and TRBJ2-5; 7 positions agree with TRBD2. The CDR3 is made up of 14 amino acids. Germline V gene lookup returns CDR1 SGHNT and CDR2 YYREEE (reference sequence). V was clipped by 2 bases and J by 7 bases; unmatched bases: 8. CDR3 in amino acids: CASSLGTNDGTQYF. The CDR3 DNA follows: TGTGCCAGCAGCTTAGGGACTAACGATGGGACCCAGTACTTC. The full variable domain, completed using reference TRBV5-4 and TRBJ2-5, is ETGVTQSPTHLIKTRGQQVTLRCSSQSGHNTVSWYQQALGQGPQFIFQYYREEENGRGNFPPRFSGLQFPNYSSELNVNALELDDSALYLCASSLGTNDGTQYFGPGTRLLVL.

The chain is built from TRBV7-9 and TRBJ2-1, with a possible D match to TRBD2 (6 bases). The V end was cut by 6 bases, the J end by 1 base, with 22 bases between. Germline CDR1 and CDR2: SEHNR and FQNEAQ (reference sequence). The CDR3 loop spans 18 amino acids. In DNA, the CDR3 is TGTGCCAGCAGTCGGCCTACCCAGAAGGCGGGGTCCTACAATGAGCAGTTCTTC. It translates to CASSRPTQKAGSYNEQFF.

The chain combines TRBV3-1 (or the pseudogene TRBV3-2) with TRBJ2-7; 8 nucleotides match TRBD2. Germline V gives CDR1 LGHDT, CDR2 YNNKEL (reference sequence). V shed 2 bases, J shed 5 bases, and the junction held 5 bases outside the gene matches. CDR3 size: 14 residues. CDR3 sequence: CASSQPGGAHEQYF. The CDR3 DNA is TGTGCCAGCAGCCAACCCGGGGGGGCTCACGAGCAGTACTTC.

The gene calls are TRBV18 and TRBJ1-2, with a tentative D call TRBD1 (5 bases). The V gene's germline CDR1 is KGHSH and CDR2 LQKENI. The CDR3 has 13 residues. Between the trimmed V and J ends, which lost 3 bases and 4 bases, there was a span of 9 bases. CDR3 nucleotides: TGTGCCAGCTCACCGGGGCGTATCTATGGCTACACCTTC. The encoded protein is CASSPGRIYGYTF.

The genes are TRBV3-1 (or the pseudogene TRBV3-2) and TRBJ1-3; tentatively, D is TRBD1 (5 bases). The germline CDR1 and CDR2 sequences are LGHDT and YNNKEL (reference sequence). CDR3 size: 17 residues. Deletions cut 3 bases from V and 0 bases from J, with 15 bases between. For the CDR3, the DNA is TGTGCCAGCAGCCATGTCCCCCGGGGGGGCTCTGGAAACACCATATATTTT. Protein: CASSHVPRGGSGNTIYF.

The chain is built from TRBV6-5 and TRBJ1-2; 9 nucleotides match TRBD1. CDR1 and CDR2 from the germline V gene are MNHEY and SVGAGI. The CDR3 has 14 amino acids. Unmatched junction bases numbered 6, after V lost 2 bases and J lost 8 bases. CDR3 protein: CASSYGTGMRGYTF. The DNA of the CDR3 is TGTGCCAGCAGTTACGGGACAGGGATGAGGGGCTACACCTTC.

V gene TRBV19 combines with J gene TRBJ1-1; 8 bases align to TRBD1. Germline lookup yields CDR1 LNHDA and CDR2 SQIVND (reference sequence). The CDR3 contains 14 residues. J lost 4 bases, V lost 3 bases, and 4 bases had no gene match. The CDR3 loop is CASSIQGAGTEAFF. CDR3 in DNA: TGTGCCAGTAGTATTCAGGGGGCTGGCACTGAAGCTTTCTTT.